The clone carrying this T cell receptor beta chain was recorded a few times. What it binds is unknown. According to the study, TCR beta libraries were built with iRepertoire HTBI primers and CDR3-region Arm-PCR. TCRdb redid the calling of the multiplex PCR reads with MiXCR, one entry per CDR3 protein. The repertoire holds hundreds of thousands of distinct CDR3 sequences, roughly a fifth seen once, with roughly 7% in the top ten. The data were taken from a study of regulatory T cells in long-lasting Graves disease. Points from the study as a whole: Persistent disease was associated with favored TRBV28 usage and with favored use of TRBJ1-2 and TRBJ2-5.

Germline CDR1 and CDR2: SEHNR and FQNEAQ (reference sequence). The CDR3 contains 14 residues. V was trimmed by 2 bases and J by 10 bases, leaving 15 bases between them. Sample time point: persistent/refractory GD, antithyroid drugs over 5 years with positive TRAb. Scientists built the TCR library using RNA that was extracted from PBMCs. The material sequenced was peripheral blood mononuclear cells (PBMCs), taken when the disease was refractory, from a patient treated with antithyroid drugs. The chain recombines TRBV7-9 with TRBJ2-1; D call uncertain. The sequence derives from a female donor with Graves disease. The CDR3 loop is CASSLPLIRQEQFF. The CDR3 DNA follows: TGTGCCAGCAGCTTACCCCTGATCCGGCAGGAGCAGTTCTTC.